Presented here are 19 T cell receptor beta chains from one specimen sequenced in a study of blood T cells in healthy people across ages. Through a sample-barcoded 5' primer and a J-beta primer mix, a second PCR was run for roughly 6 to 12 cycles. MiXCR, run by TCRdb on the 5' RACE reads, gives a single entry per CDR3 protein. The profile shows around 600,000 distinct CDR3 sequences, around 48% of them singletons. Sequencing used blood. These receptors came from a man older than 75 in good health.

This clonotype was seen a handful of times. The chain has TRBV7-2 and TRBJ2-7; 14 positions agree with TRBD2. CDR1 is SGHTA and CDR2 is FQGNSA in the germline V gene. V was clipped by 5 bases and J by 6 bases; unmatched bases: 6. The CDR3 extends over 15 amino acids. The CDR3: CASSIGTSGRTEQYF. In nucleotides, the CDR3 is TGTGCCAGCAGCATCGGGACTAGCGGGAGAACCGAGCAGTACTTC.

This clonotype was picked up many times. V usage is TRBV7-9 and J usage is TRBJ1-2, with TRBD1 identical over 7 bases. The V gene end was trimmed by 4 bases and the J gene end by 5 bases; junction bases not matched to a gene: 10. Germline lookup yields CDR1 SEHNR and CDR2 FQNEAQ (reference sequence). The CDR3 length is 15 residues. CDR3 amino acids: CASSSGQSIRYGYTF. The CDR3 DNA reads as TGTGCCAGCAGCTCGGGACAGTCCATCCGGTATGGCTACACCTTC.

This clonotype was observed a few times. This rearrangement joins TRBV2 to TRBJ2-1; 8 bases fit TRBD2. Trimming removed 3 bases from V and 9 bases from J; junction bases left unmatched: 4. The germline V gene has CDR1 SNHLY and CDR2 FYNNEI. This CDR3 is built from 13 residues. CDR3 DNA: TGTGCCAGCAGTGAGACTAGCGTGGGTGAGCAGTTCTTC. Its protein product is CASSETSVGEQFF.

This chain joins TRBV7-2 and TRBJ2-1, with TRBD1 as a possible D gene (6 bases). With 7 bases removed from V and 0 bases from J, the gap between germline ends came to 10 bases. Germline values: CDR1 SGHTA, CDR2 FQGNSA. The CDR3 consists of 14 residues. CDR3 coding DNA: TGTGCCAGCAACCGACAGGTCTCCTACAATGAGCAGTTCTTC. Translation gives CASNRQVSYNEQFF.

This rearrangement joins TRBV5-1 to TRBJ1-4; tentatively, D is TRBD1 (6 bases). The CDR3 length is 14 residues. Looked up from germline, CDR1 is SGHRS and CDR2 is YFSETQ. Trimming took 1 base from V and 6 from J, leaving 10 bases between them. The CDR3 nucleotides are TGCGCCAGCAGCTTGTTCGCAGGGGATGAAAAACTGTTTTTT. Protein product: CASSLFAGDEKLFF.

This clonotype was recorded a few times. The CDR3 sequence is CASRGPWGAYEQYF. CDR3 bases: TGTGCCAGCAGGGGACCTTGGGGGGCCTACGAGCAGTACTTC. The chain recombines TRBV6-2 or TRBV6-3 with TRBJ2-7, with D tentatively TRBD2 (6 bases). CDR1 MNHEY and CDR2 SVGEGT come from the germline V gene. The CDR3 has 14 amino acids. Trimming shortened V by 6 bases and J by 2 bases, and 14 bases separated the two germline ends.

This clonotype was found many times. The V call is TRBV7-9, the J call TRBJ2-5; no clear D. Germline lookup yields CDR1 SEHNR and CDR2 FQNEAQ (reference sequence). This CDR3 contains 13 residues. Between the trimmed V and J ends, which lost 2 bases and 5 bases, there was a span of 9 bases. The CDR3 region has the DNA TGTGCCAGCAGCTTAACTGGGTATGAGACCCAGTACTTC. Residues: CASSLTGYETQYF.

V and J are TRBV27 and TRBJ2-3; D is unclear. The germline V and J ends were trimmed by 1 base and 4 bases, with 12 bases remaining between them. The length of the CDR3 is 15 residues. The germline CDR1 and CDR2 sequences are MNHEY and SMNVEV (reference sequence). The CDR3 DNA follows: TGTGCCAGCAGTTTATGGCAGGCTGGGGCAGATACGCAGTATTTT. Its protein is CASSLWQAGADTQYF.

The chain joins TRBV4-3 to TRBJ2-7; 7 bases match TRBD1. The CDR3 consists of 17 residues. Germline assignment: CDR1 LGHNA and CDR2 YSLEER. The ends lost 1 base at V and 7 bases at J; junction bases unmatched: 16. CDR3 loop: CASSQGRVQGLGNEQYF. DNA for the CDR3: TGCGCCAGCAGCCAAGGTCGAGTACAGGGGTTAGGGAATGAGCAGTACTTC.

This clonotype has a count of ten or more. The V and J genes are TRBV6-5 and TRBJ2-7; 10 bases agree with TRBD2. V trimming: 6 bases; J trimming: 0 bases; junction bases outside the gene matches: 5. The V gene's germline CDR1 is MNHEY and CDR2 SVGAGI. CDR3 length equals 15 residues. The CDR3 loop reads CASSWTSGNSYEQYF. DNA for the CDR3: TGTGCCAGCAGCTGGACTAGCGGAAACTCCTACGAGCAGTACTTC.

The V call is TRBV20-1, the J call TRBJ2-3; D is uncertain. V was cut by 0 bases and J by 4 bases, with 2 bases left in between. The CDR3 covers 11 residues. Germline V gene data show CDR1 as DFQATT and CDR2 as SNEGSKA (reference sequence). The CDR3 DNA follows: TGCAGTGCTAGAGATGCAGATACGCAGTATTTT. Translating it yields CSARDADTQYF.

This clonotype has a count of ten or more. This chain connects TRBV7-9 to TRBJ2-1; possibly TRBD2 for D (7 bases). CDR3 length: 16 amino acids. The V gene lost 2 bases and the J gene lost 9 bases, with 20 bases spanning the gap. From germline, CDR1 is SEHNR and CDR2 FQNEAQ (reference sequence). The DNA for the CDR3 is TGTGCCAGCAGCTTACGGGCTAGCGGACAAGGGGGTGAGCAGTTCTTC. It codes for CASSLRASGQGGEQFF.

This clonotype was recorded at least ten times. V gene TRBV6-5 combines with J gene TRBJ2-5; D remains unclear. The CDR3 contains 12 residues. The ends were cut back, 2 bases at V and 7 bases at J, with 8 bases in the middle. The V gene's germline CDR1 is MNHEY and CDR2 SVGAGI. CDR3 sequence reads: CASSYIEGTQYF. The CDR3 nucleotides are TGTGCCAGCAGTTACATTGAAGGGACCCAGTACTTC.

The chain combines TRBV20-1 with TRBJ2-5; 11 bases are a match to TRBD2. Germline V gene lookup returns CDR1 DFQATT and CDR2 SNEGSKA (reference sequence). The CDR3 contains 12 residues. The V gene end was trimmed by 6 bases and the J gene end by 4 bases; junction bases not matched to a gene: 1. CDR3 in DNA: TGCAGTGCCACTAGCGGGAGAGAGACCCAGTACTTC. This sequence encodes CSATSGRETQYF.

The chain employs TRBV20-1 and TRBJ2-1, with D perhaps given as TRBD1 or TRBD2 (5 bases each). Germline V gives CDR1 DFQATT, CDR2 SNEGSKA (reference sequence). CDR3 length: 13 amino acids. The V gene lost 5 bases and the J gene lost 4 bases, with 12 bases spanning the gap. CDR3 residues: CSAPGPGYNEQFF. The DNA for the CDR3 is TGCAGTGCTCCGGGACCCGGATACAATGAGCAGTTCTTC.

This clonotype showed up just a few times. The chain uses TRBV5-6 and TRBJ2-7, with D unclear. The V gene's germline CDR1 is SGHDT and CDR2 YYEEEE. Trimming left V 3 bases short and J 0 bases short, with 10 bases between. CDR3 length: 14 amino acids. The CDR3 spells CASSYGRPSYEQYF. Written as DNA, the CDR3 is TGTGCCAGCAGCTATGGACGGCCCTCCTACGAGCAGTACTTC.

The chain joins TRBV7-2 to TRBJ2-1, with 7 bases lining up with TRBD2. Germline CDR1 reads SGHTA; CDR2 reads FQGNSA. V dropped 1 base and J dropped 2; count of bases not matched to a gene: 5. The CDR3 consists of 16 residues. The CDR3 loop reads CASSLEVAGPYNEQFF. Here the CDR3 DNA reads TGTGCCAGCAGCTTAGAGGTAGCGGGCCCCTACAATGAGCAGTTCTTC.

Comments on this clonotype: A much larger clone differs by one base, so this may be a read error. The rearrangement uses TRBV6-5 and TRBJ2-7; possible D gene TRBD2, 7 bases. This CDR3 has 16 residues. CDR1 and CDR2 (germline): MNHEY, SVGAGI. The CDR3, as DNA: TGTGTCAGCAGTTACTCCAGAGGGGGAGGGAACTACGAGCAGTACTTC. This sequence encodes CVSSYSRGGGNYEQYF.

This clonotype turned up a few times. One end of the junction is discordant with germline, which a read error may explain. The V call is TRBV7-7, the J call TRBJ2-5, with D tentatively TRBD1 or TRBD2 (6 bases each). The CDR3 is 15 residues long. In germline, CDR1 is SSHAT, CDR2 FNYEAQ (reference sequence). CDR3 sequence (DNA): TGTGCTAGCAGCTTCAGGAGGGGGATCCAAGAGACCCAGTACTTC. Translated, it gives CASSFRRGIQETQYF.